This TCR beta chain was documented in a study of blood T cell repertoires in COVID-19. Study overall: From the United States, Italy and Spain came samples of acute and convalescent COVID-19.

The ends lost 9 bases at V and 6 bases at J; junction bases unmatched: 6. CDR1 is SGHTA, CDR2 FQGNSA, per germline. The CDR3 has 12 residues. TCRdb's copy holds only in-frame clones and misses some; the assay was immunoSEQ multiplex PCR. The data contain tens of thousands of clones, 90% of them singletons. Sequencing was performed on peripheral blood. The sequence came from a man in his sixties or seventies with active or convalescent COVID-19. The chain uses TRBV7-2 and TRBJ1-2, with 8 bases aligning to TRBD1. The CDR3 spells CASQGQVHGYTF. In DNA form, the CDR3 reads TGTGCCAGTCAGGGACAGGTCCATGGCTACACCTTC.